The clone carrying this T cell receptor beta chain was seen a few times. Libraries were prepared by immunoSEQ multiplex PCR; TCRdb keeps only in-frame clonotypes and omits some of them. The repertoire holds 300,000 or so clones, with around nine tenths as singletons. Enrolled through a virtual design, the participants were between about 18 and 100 years of age and came from fewer than 30 US areas. This record comes from a study of blood T cell repertoires in COVID-19. The wider study: Acute-phase and convalescent COVID-19 samples originated in the United States, Italy and Spain. Nucleic acid was either cDNA or gDNA, and it came from T cells, B-cell-depleted T cells, or PBMCs.

The clonotype was recovered from a woman aged 50 to 65 who had been exposed to COVID-19. Sequencing was done on a sample of PBMCs or T cells enriched from blood (not recorded which).

CDR3 nucleotide sequence: TGTGCCAGCAGCCAAGACAGGGTTGATAGGTGCCTCCACTTT. Translated, it gives CASSQDRVDRCLHF. This chain links TRBV4-2 with TRBJ1-6; tentative D call: TRBD1 (5 bases). Looked up from germline, CDR1 is LGHNA and CDR2 is YNFKEQ. CDR3 size: 14 residues. V lost 0 bases, J lost 15 bases, and 15 bases lay in between.